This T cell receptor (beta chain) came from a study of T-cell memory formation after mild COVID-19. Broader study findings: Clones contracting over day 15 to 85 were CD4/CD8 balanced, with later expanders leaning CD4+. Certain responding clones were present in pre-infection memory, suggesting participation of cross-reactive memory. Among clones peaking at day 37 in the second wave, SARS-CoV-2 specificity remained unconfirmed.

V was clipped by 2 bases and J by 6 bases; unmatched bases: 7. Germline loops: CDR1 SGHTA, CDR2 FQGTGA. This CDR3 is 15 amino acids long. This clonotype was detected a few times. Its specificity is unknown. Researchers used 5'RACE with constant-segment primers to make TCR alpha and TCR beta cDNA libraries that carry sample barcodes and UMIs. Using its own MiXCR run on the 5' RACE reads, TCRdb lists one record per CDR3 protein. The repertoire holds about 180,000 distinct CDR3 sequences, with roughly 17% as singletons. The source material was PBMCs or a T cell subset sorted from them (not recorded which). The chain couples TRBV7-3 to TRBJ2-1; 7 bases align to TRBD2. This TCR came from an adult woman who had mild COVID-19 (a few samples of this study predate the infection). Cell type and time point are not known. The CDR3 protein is CASSLPGGRRNEQFF. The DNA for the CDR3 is TGTGCCAGCAGCTTACCGGGAGGACGCCGCAATGAGCAGTTCTTC.